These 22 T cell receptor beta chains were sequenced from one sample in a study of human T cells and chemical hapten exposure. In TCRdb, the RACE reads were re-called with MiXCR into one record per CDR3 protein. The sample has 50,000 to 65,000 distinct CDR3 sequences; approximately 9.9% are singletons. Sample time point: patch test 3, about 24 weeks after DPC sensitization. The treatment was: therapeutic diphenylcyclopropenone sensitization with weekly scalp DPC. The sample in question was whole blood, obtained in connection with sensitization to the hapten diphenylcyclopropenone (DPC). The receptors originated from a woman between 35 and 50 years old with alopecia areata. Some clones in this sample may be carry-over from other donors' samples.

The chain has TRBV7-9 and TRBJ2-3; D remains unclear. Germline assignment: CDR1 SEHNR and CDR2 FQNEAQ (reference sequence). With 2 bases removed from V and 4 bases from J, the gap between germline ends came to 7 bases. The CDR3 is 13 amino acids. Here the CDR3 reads CASSLSYADTQYF. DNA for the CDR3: TGTGCCAGCAGCTTAAGCTATGCAGATACGCAGTATTTT.

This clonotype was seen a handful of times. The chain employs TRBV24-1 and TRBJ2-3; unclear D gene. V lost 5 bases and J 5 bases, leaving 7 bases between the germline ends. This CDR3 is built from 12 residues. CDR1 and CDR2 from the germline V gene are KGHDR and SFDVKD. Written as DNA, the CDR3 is TGTGCCACCAGTGCTTGGGGAGATACGCAGTATTTT. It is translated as CATSAWGDTQYF.

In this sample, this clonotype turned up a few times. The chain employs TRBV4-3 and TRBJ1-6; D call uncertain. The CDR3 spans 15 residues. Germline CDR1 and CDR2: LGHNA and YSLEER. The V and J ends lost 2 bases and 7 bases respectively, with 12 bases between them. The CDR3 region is CASSQKGLLNSPLHF. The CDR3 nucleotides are TGCGCCAGCAGCCAAAAAGGACTCTTGAATTCACCCCTCCACTTT.

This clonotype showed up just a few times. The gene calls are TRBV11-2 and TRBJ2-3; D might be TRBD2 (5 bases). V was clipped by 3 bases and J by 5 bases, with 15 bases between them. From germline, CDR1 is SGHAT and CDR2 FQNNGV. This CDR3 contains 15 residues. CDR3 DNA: TGTGCCAGCAGCTTGAGGGCAGCTTGGGTAGATACGCAGTATTTT. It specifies CASSLRAAWVDTQYF.

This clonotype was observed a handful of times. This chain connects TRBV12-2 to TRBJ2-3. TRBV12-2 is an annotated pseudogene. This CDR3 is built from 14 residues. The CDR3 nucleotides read TGTGCAAGTCGCCGACACTTTAACACAGATACGCAGTATTTT. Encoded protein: CASRRHFNTDTQYF.

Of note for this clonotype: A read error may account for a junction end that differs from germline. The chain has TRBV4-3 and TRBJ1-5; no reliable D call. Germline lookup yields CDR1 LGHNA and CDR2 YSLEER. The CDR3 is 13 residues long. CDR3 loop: CSSSPNLNQPQHF. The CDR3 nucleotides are TGCTCCAGCAGCCCCAATCTGAATCAGCCCCAGCATTTT.

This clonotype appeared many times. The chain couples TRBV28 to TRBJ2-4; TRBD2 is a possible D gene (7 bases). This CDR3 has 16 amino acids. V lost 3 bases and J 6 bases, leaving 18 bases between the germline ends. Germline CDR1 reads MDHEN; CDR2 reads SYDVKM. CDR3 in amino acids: CASSFSQGRGGNIQYF. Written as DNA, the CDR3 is TGTGCCAGCAGTTTTTCGCAGGGGAGGGGAGGAAACATTCAGTACTTC.

The CDR3 is CASSLGIGGFQETQYF. CDR3 coding DNA: TGTGCCAGCAGCTTGGGAATCGGGGGGTTCCAAGAGACCCAGTACTTC. This chain links TRBV5-4 with TRBJ2-5; TRBD2 matches 7 bases. In germline, CDR1 is SGHNT, CDR2 YYREEE (reference sequence). This CDR3 is 16 amino acids long. The J segment lost 1 base and the V segment lost 0 bases, leaving 6 bases of the junction unmatched.

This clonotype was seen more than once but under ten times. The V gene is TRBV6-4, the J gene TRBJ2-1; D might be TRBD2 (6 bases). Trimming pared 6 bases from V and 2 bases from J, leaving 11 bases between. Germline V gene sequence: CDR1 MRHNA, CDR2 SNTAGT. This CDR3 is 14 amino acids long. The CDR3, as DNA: TGTGCCAGCAGCCTGTCTAGCGCCTACAATGAGCAGTTCTTC. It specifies CASSLSSAYNEQFF.

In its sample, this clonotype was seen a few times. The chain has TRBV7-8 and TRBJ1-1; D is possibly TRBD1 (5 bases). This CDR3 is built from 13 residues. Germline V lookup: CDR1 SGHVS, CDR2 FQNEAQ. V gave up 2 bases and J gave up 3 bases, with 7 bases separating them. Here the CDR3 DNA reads TGTGCCAGCAGCTTAAAAGGGGACACTGAAGCTTTCTTT. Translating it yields CASSLKGDTEAFF.

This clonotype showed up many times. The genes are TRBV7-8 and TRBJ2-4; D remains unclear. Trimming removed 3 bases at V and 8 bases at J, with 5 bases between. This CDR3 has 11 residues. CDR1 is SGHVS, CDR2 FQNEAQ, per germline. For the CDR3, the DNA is TGTGCCAGCAGCTTTACGTACATTCAGTACTTC. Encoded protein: CASSFTYIQYF. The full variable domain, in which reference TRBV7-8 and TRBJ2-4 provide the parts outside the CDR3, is GAGVSQSPRYKVAKRGQDVALRCDPISGHVSLFWYQQALGQGPEFLTYFQNEAQLDKSGLPSDRFFAERPEGSVSTLKIQRTQQEDSAVYLCASSFTYIQYFGAGTRLSVL.

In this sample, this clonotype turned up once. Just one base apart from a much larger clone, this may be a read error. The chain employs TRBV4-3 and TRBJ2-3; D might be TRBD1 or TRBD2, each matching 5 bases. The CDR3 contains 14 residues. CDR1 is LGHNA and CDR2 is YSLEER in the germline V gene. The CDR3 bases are TGCGCCGGCAGCCAAGGGGACAGCACAGATACGCAGTATTTT. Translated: CAGSQGDSTDTQYF.

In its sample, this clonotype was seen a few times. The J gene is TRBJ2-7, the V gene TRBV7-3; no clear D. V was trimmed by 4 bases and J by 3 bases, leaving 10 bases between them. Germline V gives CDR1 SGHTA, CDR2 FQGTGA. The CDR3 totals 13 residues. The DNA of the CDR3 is TGTGCCAGCAGCTGGAATTCGGGCTACGAGCAGTACTTC. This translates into CASSWNSGYEQYF.

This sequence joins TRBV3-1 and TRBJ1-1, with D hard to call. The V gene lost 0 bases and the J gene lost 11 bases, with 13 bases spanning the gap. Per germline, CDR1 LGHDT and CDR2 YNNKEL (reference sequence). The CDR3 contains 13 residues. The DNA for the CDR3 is TGTGCCAGCAGCCAAGATAGGGCGGCCAACGCTTTCTTT. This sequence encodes CASSQDRAANAFF.

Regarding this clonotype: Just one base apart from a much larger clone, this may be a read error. The CDR3 reads CAISQVLRGGPEQETQYF. CDR3 DNA: TGCGCCATCAGCCAAGTCCTTAGGGGAGGGCCGGAACAAGAGACCCAGTACTTC. The genes are TRBV4-3 and TRBJ2-5; 7 nucleotides agree with TRBD2. The CDR3 extends over 18 amino acids. Germline V lookup: CDR1 LGHNA, CDR2 YSLEER.

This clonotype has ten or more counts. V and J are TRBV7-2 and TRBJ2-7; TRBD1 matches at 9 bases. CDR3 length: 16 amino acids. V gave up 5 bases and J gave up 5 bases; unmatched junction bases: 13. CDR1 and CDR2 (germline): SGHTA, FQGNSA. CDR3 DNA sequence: TGTGCCAGCAGCCCCCTCGTCCCGGGACAGGGTAACGAGCAGTACTTC. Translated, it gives CASSPLVPGQGNEQYF.

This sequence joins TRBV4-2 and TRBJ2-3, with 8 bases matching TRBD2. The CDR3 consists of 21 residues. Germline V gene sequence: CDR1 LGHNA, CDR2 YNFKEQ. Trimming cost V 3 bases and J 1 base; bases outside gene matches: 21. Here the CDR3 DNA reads TGTGCCAGCAGCCACCCCGAGGGCAGCGGGGGTGACCATTCGGGCACAGATACGCAGTATTTT. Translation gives CASSHPEGSGGDHSGTDTQYF.

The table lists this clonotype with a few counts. The CDR3 protein is CATRPGGGSTDTQYF. The CDR3 region has the DNA TGTGCCACCCGGCCGGGGGGGGGCTCCACAGATACGCAGTATTTT. The V and J genes are TRBV24-1 and TRBJ2-3; TRBD2 agrees at 8 bases. The CDR3 sequence is 15 residues long. V dropped 9 bases and J dropped 2; count of bases not matched to a gene: 9. Per the germline V gene, CDR1 is KGHDR and CDR2 is SFDVKD.

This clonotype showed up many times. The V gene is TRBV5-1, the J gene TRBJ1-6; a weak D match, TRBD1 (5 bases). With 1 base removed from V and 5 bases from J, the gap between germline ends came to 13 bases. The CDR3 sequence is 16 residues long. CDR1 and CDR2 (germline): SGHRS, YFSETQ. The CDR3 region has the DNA TGCGCCAGCAGCTTGACCCAATGGGGGGATAATTCACCCCTCCACTTT. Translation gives CASSLTQWGDNSPLHF. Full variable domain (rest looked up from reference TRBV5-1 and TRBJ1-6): KAGVTQTPRYLIKTRGQQVTLSCSPISGHRSVSWYQQTPGQGLQFLFEYFSETQRNKGNFPGRFSGRQFSNSRSEMNVSTLELGDSALYLCASSLTQWGDNSPLHFGNGTRLTVT.

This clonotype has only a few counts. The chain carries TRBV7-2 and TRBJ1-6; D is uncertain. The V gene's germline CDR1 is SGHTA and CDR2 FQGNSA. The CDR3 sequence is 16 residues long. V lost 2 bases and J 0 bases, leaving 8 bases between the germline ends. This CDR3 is CASSLQAVSYNSPLHF. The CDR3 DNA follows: TGTGCCAGCAGCTTACAGGCGGTCTCCTATAATTCACCCCTCCACTTT.

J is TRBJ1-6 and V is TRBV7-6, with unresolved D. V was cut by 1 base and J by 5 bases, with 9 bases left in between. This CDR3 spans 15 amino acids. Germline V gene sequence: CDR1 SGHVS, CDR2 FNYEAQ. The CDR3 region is CASSLGSHHNSPLHF. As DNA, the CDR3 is TGTGCCAGCAGCTTAGGGTCCCACCATAATTCACCCCTCCACTTT.

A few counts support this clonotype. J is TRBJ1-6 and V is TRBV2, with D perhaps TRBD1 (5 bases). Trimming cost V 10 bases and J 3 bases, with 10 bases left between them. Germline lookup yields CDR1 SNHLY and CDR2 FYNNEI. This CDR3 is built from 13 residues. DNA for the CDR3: TGTGCCATAAAAGGGGTCTATAATTCACCCCTCCACTTT. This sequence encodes CAIKGVYNSPLHF.